The 27 T cell receptor beta chains presented below share a single source sample, sequenced in a study of OX40 agonist ivuxolimab in advanced cancers. Only in-frame clones appear in the TCRdb table, and some are missing; sequencing was by immunoSEQ multiplex PCR. Of around 33,000 clones listed, 65% to 85% were seen once; the top ten hold approximately 20%. This material consisted of CD4+ or CD8+ T cells sorted from blood, taken in a trial of the OX40 agonist ivuxolimab. These receptors came from an adult with an advanced solid tumor such as melanoma, head and neck, liver or kidney cancer.

The sample holds a few counts of this clone. The chain uses TRBV4-1 and TRBJ2-7, with D possibly TRBD2 on 6 matching bases. CDR3 length: 15 amino acids. Germline assignment: CDR1 MGHRA and CDR2 YSYEKL. Trimming took 4 bases from V and 0 from J, leaving 13 bases between them. CDR3 sequence reads: CASSLLDGSSYEQYF. The CDR3, as DNA: TGCGCCAGCAGCCTTTTGGACGGGAGCTCCTACGAGCAGTACTTC.

This chain uses TRBV7-6 with TRBJ1-1; 9 bases match TRBD1. Germline-derived CDR1 and CDR2 are SGHVS and FNYEAQ. V lost 5 bases to trimming and J lost 1 base; unmatched junction nucleotides: 5. The CDR3 runs 15 residues. CDR3 loop: CASSPRTGENTEAFF. The CDR3 nucleotides are TGTGCCAGCAGCCCGAGGACAGGGGAGAACACTGAAGCTTTCTTT.

The V gene is TRBV5-1, the J gene TRBJ2-7; 7 bases are shared with TRBD2. V was pared by 1 base and J by 6 bases, with 16 bases of the junction left unmatched. The CDR3 has 17 residues. Germline loops: CDR1 SGHRS, CDR2 YFSETQ. The CDR3 loop reads CASSLSIGGLPTSEQYF. In DNA form, the CDR3 reads TGCGCCAGCAGCTTGTCCATCGGGGGACTACCTACCTCCGAGCAGTACTTC.

The chain recombines TRBV5-5 with TRBJ1-5; TRBD1 matches 12 bases. From germline, CDR1 is SGHKS and CDR2 YYEKEE (reference sequence). Losses at the gene ends were 4 bases for V and 9 bases for J; bases not matched to a gene: 5. This CDR3 contains 14 residues. The CDR3 reads CASSRDRGRRPQHF. The CDR3, as DNA: TGTGCCAGCAGCAGGGACAGGGGGCGTCGGCCCCAGCATTTT.

The chain joins TRBV7-9 to TRBJ2-1, with 12 bases aligning to TRBD2. Germline V gives CDR1 SEHNR, CDR2 FQNEAQ (reference sequence). V shed 5 bases, J shed 8 bases, and the junction held 7 bases outside the gene matches. The CDR3 is 15 residues long. CDR3 residues: CASSDRLAGDDEQFF. In nucleotides, the CDR3 is TGTGCCAGCAGCGACCGACTAGCGGGAGACGATGAGCAGTTCTTC.

The chain couples TRBV27 to TRBJ2-3; D may be TRBD2 (5 bases). From germline, CDR1 is MNHEY and CDR2 SMNVEV (reference sequence). Trimming took off 7 bases at V and 8 bases at J, with 10 bases between the two ends. There are 11 residues in the CDR3. For the CDR3, the DNA is TGTGCCAGCACCGAAGGAGGTACGCAGTATTTT. Translated, it gives CASTEGGTQYF.

This chain connects TRBV7-9 to TRBJ2-7, with TRBD1 as a possible D gene (7 bases). CDR3 size: 15 residues. V was clipped by 0 bases and J by 3 bases, with 12 bases between them. Germline-derived CDR1 and CDR2 are SEHNR and FQNEAQ (reference sequence). This CDR3 is CASSLAGGQFYEQYF. The CDR3 DNA sequence: TGTGCCAGCAGCTTAGCGGGGGGACAGTTCTACGAGCAGTACTTC.

This chain connects TRBV9 to TRBJ1-1, with a tentative D call TRBD1 (6 bases). The CDR3 is 16 residues long. Trimming removed 3 bases from V and 4 bases from J, with 19 bases in between. Germline assignment: CDR1 SGDLS and CDR2 YYNGEE. CDR3 in DNA: TGTGCCAGCAGCGCGAGCTTTACAGGGTTGCGCACTGAAGCTTTCTTT. It yields the protein CASSASFTGLRTEAFF.

V and J are TRBV6-4 and TRBJ2-3, with 7 bases lining up with TRBD2. The junction had 7 bases not matched to a gene; V was cut back by 0 bases and J by 4 bases. CDR3 size: 16 residues. Germline assignment: CDR1 MRHNA and CDR2 SNTAGT. DNA for the CDR3: TGTGCCAGCAGTGACTCGGGGGGAGGGCCCCCAGATACGCAGTATTTT. Amino acid sequence: CASSDSGGGPPDTQYF.

Concerning this clone itself: One end of the junction varies from germline; a read error may be responsible. The J gene is TRBJ1-2, the V gene TRBV18; D perhaps matches TRBD1 (6 bases). CDR1 is KGHSH, CDR2 LQKENI, per germline. The CDR3 covers 12 residues. The CDR3 loop reads CASSSSSRDTLF. The CDR3 nucleotides are TGTGCCAGCTCTTCTTCGTCCCGGGACACCCTCTTC.

The chain is built from TRBV9 and TRBJ2-7; 7 positions match TRBD2. The CDR3 runs 15 residues. J lost 4 bases, V lost 0 bases, and 7 bases had no gene match. Germline V lookup: CDR1 SGDLS, CDR2 YYNGEE. CDR3 region: CASSVGEGGYYEQYF. CDR3 nucleotide sequence: TGTGCCAGCAGCGTAGGGGAGGGTGGGTATTACGAGCAGTACTTC.

The V and J genes are TRBV9 and TRBJ2-3; 10 positions match TRBD2. Germline loops: CDR1 SGDLS, CDR2 YYNGEE. The J segment lost 4 bases and the V segment lost 3 bases, leaving 5 bases of the junction unmatched. The CDR3 runs to 15 residues. CDR3 loop: CASSAGTSEPDTQYF. The DNA for the CDR3 is TGTGCCAGCAGCGCGGGGACTAGCGAGCCAGATACGCAGTATTTT.

This chain joins TRBV28 and TRBJ2-5, with D possibly being TRBD2 (6 bases). V was clipped by 7 bases and J by 6 bases, with 24 bases between them. Germline lookup yields CDR1 MDHEN and CDR2 SYDVKM. CDR3 length: 16 residues. The DNA of the CDR3 is TGTGCCAGCAAGGAGAGGATAGCGGTACTCCATCAGACCCAGTACTTC. Amino acids: CASKERIAVLHQTQYF.

The J gene is TRBJ2-1, the V gene TRBV1; the table's D call, TRBD1, has no DNA check behind it. TRBV1 is termed a pseudogene. The CDR3 has 14 residues. The CDR3 nucleotides are TGCACCAGCCCATACAGGGGGGAGTACAATGAGCAGTTCTTC. It is translated as CTSPYRGEYNEQFF.

The J gene is TRBJ2-2, the V gene TRBV5-1; 16 positions agree with TRBD2. This CDR3 has 17 amino acids. V dropped 4 bases and J dropped 7; count of bases not matched to a gene: 7. CDR1 and CDR2 (germline): SGHRS, YFSETQ. As DNA, the CDR3 is TGCGCCAGCAGCACGGGACTAGCGGGAGGGCGAGTCGGGGAGCTGTTTTTT. It specifies CASSTGLAGGRVGELFF. Supplemented by reference TRBV5-1 and TRBJ2-2, the full variable domain reads KAGVTQTPRYLIKTRGQQVTLSCSPISGHRSVSWYQQTPGQGLQFLFEYFSETQRNKGNFPGRFSGRQFSNSRSEMNVSTLELGDSALYLCASSTGLAGGRVGELFFGEGSRLTVL.

V usage is TRBV4-1 and J usage is TRBJ2-5; 8 bases are a match to TRBD1. The CDR3 sequence is 17 residues long. Per germline, CDR1 MGHRA and CDR2 YSYEKL. V shed 6 bases and J 5 bases; nucleotides not matched to a gene: 17. This chain's CDR3 is CASRPVGQGAERETQYF. The CDR3 DNA reads TGCGCCAGCAGACCTGTCGGCCAGGGGGCGGAAAGGGAGACCCAGTACTTC.

V usage is TRBV7-9 and J usage is TRBJ1-1; D ambiguous. In germline, CDR1 is SEHNR, CDR2 FQNEAQ (reference sequence). Trimming shortened V by 3 bases and J by 0 bases, and 8 bases separated the two germline ends. This CDR3 contains 14 residues. DNA of the CDR3: TGTGCCAGCAGCTTGGGCAGACTGAACACTGAAGCTTTCTTT. This translates into CASSLGRLNTEAFF. The variable domain in full, with the rest retrieved from reference TRBV7-9 and TRBJ1-1, is DTGVSQNPRHKITKRGQNVTFRCDPISEHNRLYWYRQTLGQGPEFLTYFQNEAQLEKSRLLSDRFSAERPKGSFSTLEIQRTEQGDSAMYLCASSLGRLNTEAFFGQGTRLTVV.

The count of this clone is one. This chain uses TRBV11-2 with TRBJ2-7; weak D call: TRBD1 (5 bases). This CDR3 region has 13 residues. V shed 2 bases and J shed 9 bases, with 14 bases lying between them. Germline-derived CDR1 and CDR2 are SGHAT and FQNNGV. Here the CDR3 reads CASSLQGSAGQYF. CDR3 DNA sequence: TGTGCCAGCAGCTTACAGGGCTCGGCTGGGCAGTACTTC.

The rearrangement joins TRBV4-2 to TRBJ2-2; TRBD2 matches at 10 bases. In germline, CDR1 is LGHNA, CDR2 YNFKEQ. CDR3 length: 15 residues. V lost 2 bases and J lost 3; bases outside the gene matches: 0. CDR3 protein: CASSQLAGDTGELFF. The CDR3 bases are TGTGCCAGCAGCCAACTAGCGGGGGACACCGGGGAGCTGTTTTTT.

This chain joins TRBV5-6 and TRBJ2-5; TRBD2 matches 10 bases. Germline V gives CDR1 SGHDT, CDR2 YYEEEE. The V segment lost 0 bases and the J segment 5 bases; nucleotides outside the gene matches: 4. The CDR3 contains 15 residues. CDR3 nucleotide sequence: TGTGCCAGCAGCTTGGAGCTAGCGGGAGAGGAGACCCAGTACTTC. Protein sequence: CASSLELAGEETQYF.

The chain combines TRBV19 with TRBJ1-2; 8 bases match TRBD1. Germline V lookup: CDR1 LNHDA, CDR2 SQIVND (reference sequence). This CDR3 comprises 14 residues. V was clipped by 3 bases and J by 4 bases; unmatched bases: 4. The CDR3 DNA reads as TGTGCCAGTAGTATTTCGGGACAGGTCTATGGCTACACCTTC. It codes for CASSISGQVYGYTF. The whole variable domain, remainder taken from reference TRBV19 and TRBJ1-2, is DGGITQSPKYLFRKEGQNVTLSCEQNLNHDAMYWYRQDPGQGLRLIYYSQIVNDFQKGDIAEGYSVSREKKESFPLTVTSAQKNPTAFYLCASSISGQVYGYTFGSGTRLTVV.

This clone is large (0.1 to 1%). The chain employs TRBV27 and TRBJ2-6; D not certain. V gave up 0 bases and J gave up 3 bases, with 15 bases separating them. The length of the CDR3 is 18 residues. From germline, CDR1 is MNHEY and CDR2 SMNVEV (reference sequence). CDR3 bases: TGTGCCAGCAGTTTATCCGACACGGGCTGGGGTGGGGCCAACGTCCTGACTTTC. Translating gives CASSLSDTGWGGANVLTF.

The chain links TRBV2 to TRBJ2-1, with D maybe TRBD2 (5 bases). This CDR3 spans 14 amino acids. Trimming left V 7 bases short and J 0 bases short, with 10 bases between. Per germline, CDR1 SNHLY and CDR2 FYNNEI. The CDR3 loop reads CASMWTHSYNEQFF. In DNA, the CDR3 is TGTGCCAGCATGTGGACTCACTCCTACAATGAGCAGTTCTTC.

The V call is TRBV27, the J call TRBJ2-7; D is perhaps TRBD1 (6 bases). Trimming cost V 3 bases and J 2 bases, with 11 bases left between them. The germline CDR1 and CDR2 sequences are MNHEY and SMNVEV (reference sequence). CDR3 length: 14 amino acids. As DNA, the CDR3 is TGTGCCAGCAGTTTGGGGGACAAAGCCTACGAGCAGTACTTC. Its translation is CASSLGDKAYEQYF.

The J gene is TRBJ2-1, the V gene TRBV10-3; D unresolved. V was cut by 6 bases and J by 4 bases, with 10 bases left in between. Germline V CDR1 and CDR2: ENHRY, SYGVKD. This CDR3 region has 13 residues. CDR3 protein: CAISPGAYNEQFF. CDR3 sequence (DNA): TGTGCCATCAGCCCTGGCGCATACAATGAGCAGTTCTTC.

The rearrangement joins TRBV28 to TRBJ1-5; D is possibly TRBD1 (6 bases). This CDR3 contains 15 residues. V lost 7 bases and J lost 0, with 13 bases in between. Germline CDR1 and CDR2: MDHEN and SYDVKM. The CDR3 bases are TGTGCCAGCACCGAACAGGGACTTAGCAATCAGCCCCAGCATTTT. Amino acids: CASTEQGLSNQPQHF.

The CDR3 spells CASSSPAGEQFF. The CDR3 DNA sequence: TGTGCCAGCAGCTCGCCAGCGGGAGAGCAGTTCTTC. The chain carries TRBV5-6 and TRBJ2-1; 7 positions agree with TRBD2. The V segment lost 3 bases and the J segment 10 bases; nucleotides outside the gene matches: 4. This CDR3 has 12 residues. The germline V gene encodes CDR1 SGHDT and CDR2 YYEEEE.